This TCR beta chain was recorded in a study of neoadjuvant anti-PD-1 for oral cavity cancer. Blood libraries mostly used roughly 500 ng genomic DNA, six replicates each. Using immunoSEQ multiplex PCR, the repertoire was profiled, and TCRdb retains in-frame clones only, with some absent. The repertoire has under 8,000 clones, about two thirds of them found once; the top ten carry 2.5% to 3.5%. After removal of 6 bases from V and 5 bases from J, the junction contained 11 bases not matched to a gene. Germline V gene sequence: CDR1 SNHLY, CDR2 FYNNEI. The CDR3 is made up of 15 amino acids. This clone was seen only a few times. Time point given: after neoadjuvant nivolumab, at surgical resection.

This sample comprised PBMCs, obtained after nivolumab (anti-PD-1) treatment. This clonotype was obtained from a person between 35 and 79 years old with oral cavity squamous cell carcinoma. This chain links TRBV2 with TRBJ2-7; TRBD1 aligns across 9 bases. CDR3 in DNA: TGTGCCAGCAGGATCGTGGGACAGGGTATGGACGAGCAGTACTTC. It translates to CASRIVGQGMDEQYF.